These 17 T cell receptor beta chains were sequenced from one sample in a study of T cells after yellow fever vaccination. MiXCR was run by TCRdb on the 5' RACE reads, yielding one entry per CDR3 protein. The sample lists 550,000 to 750,000 distinct CDR3 sequences, about 13% occurring once. The sample in question was PBMCs, obtained on the day of the yellow fever booster vaccination. Receptors originate from a man aged 25-45 years who received the YFV17D yellow fever vaccine.

The CDR3 region has the DNA TGTGCCAGCAGCTTGGGACTAGCGGGAGGCGGAGATACGCAGTATTTT. Its protein product is CASSLGLAGGGDTQYF. The V gene is TRBV7-6, the J gene TRBJ2-3; 15 nucleotides align to TRBD2. CDR1 and CDR2 (germline): SGHVS, FNYEAQ. V was pared by 3 bases and J by 5 bases, with 3 bases of the junction left unmatched. The CDR3 has 16 amino acids.

The chain links TRBV5-8 to TRBJ2-7; 9 nucleotides match TRBD2. J lost 2 bases, V lost 0 bases, and 9 bases had no gene match. This CDR3 region has 17 residues. Germline V gives CDR1 SGHTS, CDR2 YDEGEE. Here the CDR3 DNA reads TGTGCCAGCAGCTTGGAATTGGCGGGACTAGCAACCTACGAGCAGTACTTC. This translates into CASSLELAGLATYEQYF.

The chain employs TRBV2 and TRBJ2-2; weak D call: TRBD2 (6 bases). The CDR3 covers 14 residues. Germline lookup yields CDR1 SNHLY and CDR2 FYNNEI. The V gene lost 6 bases and the J gene lost 6 bases, with 14 bases spanning the gap. The CDR3: CASRRDSQAGELFF. Here the CDR3 DNA reads TGTGCCAGCAGGCGGGACTCCCAGGCCGGGGAGCTGTTTTTT.

V gene TRBV27 combines with J gene TRBJ2-1, with 7 positions matching TRBD2. This CDR3 is built from 15 residues. Germline assignment: CDR1 MNHEY and CDR2 SMNVEV (reference sequence). V was pared by 5 bases and J by 4 bases, with 8 bases of the junction left unmatched. The CDR3 reads CASSGGDVLYNEQFF. The CDR3 nucleotides are TGTGCCAGCAGTGGGGGGGACGTTTTGTACAATGAGCAGTTCTTC.

This clonotype was observed a handful of times. This chain joins TRBV23-1 and TRBJ2-1, with D possibly TRBD1 on 7 matching bases. TRBV23-1 is recorded as an ORF, its role being uncertain. Trimming removed 0 bases at V and 5 bases at J, with 14 bases between. The CDR3 is made up of 16 amino acids. CDR3 sequence (DNA): TGCGCCAGCAGTCAATCAGGAGGGGGCGAGGACAATGAGCAGTTCTTC. It yields the protein CASSQSGGGEDNEQFF.

This clonotype was counted only a few times. This chain links TRBV28 with TRBJ2-7, with TRBD1 matching 11 bases. Germline trimming cut 7 bases from V and 4 bases from J; bases unmatched to any gene: 12. Germline V CDR1 and CDR2: MDHEN, SYDVKM. The CDR3 contains 16 residues. The CDR3 sequence: CASIPGQGGNRYEQYF. The CDR3 nucleotides are TGTGCCAGCATTCCGGGACAGGGGGGGAATAGGTACGAGCAGTACTTC.

This clonotype has just a few counts. In DNA form, the CDR3 reads TGTGCCAGCGGGCAGCTGAACTCCTTGAACACTGAAGCTTTCTTT. It specifies CASGQLNSLNTEAFF. V gene TRBV6-2 or TRBV6-3 combines with J gene TRBJ1-1; no clear D gene. The CDR3 loop spans 15 amino acids. Looked up from germline, CDR1 is MNHEY and CDR2 is SVGEGT. V was clipped by 8 bases and J by 0 bases, with 16 bases between them.

This clonotype was found a few times. The genes are TRBV6-2 or TRBV6-3 and TRBJ2-2; 9 bases are a match to TRBD1. V dropped 7 bases and J dropped 6; count of bases not matched to a gene: 9. CDR1 and CDR2 from the germline V gene are MNHEY and SVGEGT. The CDR3 spans 15 residues. The CDR3 protein is CASTWGQGRAGELFF. DNA for the CDR3: TGTGCCAGCACCTGGGGACAGGGTCGGGCCGGGGAGCTGTTTTTT.

This clonotype has only a few counts. This chain joins TRBV2 and TRBJ2-5, with TRBD2 matching 11 bases. V trimming: 7 bases; J trimming: 2 bases; junction bases outside the gene matches: 15. The CDR3 is made up of 18 amino acids. The germline V gene encodes CDR1 SNHLY and CDR2 FYNNEI. CDR3 sequence (DNA): TGTGCCAGCAAACCCCTGGGACTAGCGGAAGGAGGGCAAGAGACCCAGTACTTC. This codes for CASKPLGLAEGGQETQYF.

This clonotype was found a few times. The rearrangement uses TRBV5-5 and TRBJ2-2, with D maybe TRBD2 (6 bases). V lost 6 bases and J lost 5, with 14 bases in between. Germline CDR1 SGHKS, CDR2 YYEKEE (reference sequence). CDR3 length: 14 residues. The DNA for the CDR3 is TGTGCCAGCATCCGGTCCGGGGGAACCGGGGAGCTGTTTTTT. Amino acid sequence: CASIRSGGTGELFF.

The chain links TRBV20-1 to TRBJ1-4; D is unresolved. Germline CDR1 is DFQATT and CDR2 is SNEGSKA (reference sequence). Trimming took 2 bases from V and 8 from J, leaving 15 bases between them. The CDR3 consists of 14 residues. CDR3 coding DNA: TGCAGTGCTAGAAACCCGGGTATCGGGGAAAAACTGTTTTTT. Translating gives CSARNPGIGEKLFF.

This clonotype showed up just a few times. This chain links TRBV30 with TRBJ2-2; D is unclear. The CDR3 is 14 residues long. Trimming stripped 0 bases from V and 1 base from J, with 6 bases between. Germline V gives CDR1 GTSNPN, CDR2 SVGIG (reference sequence). CDR3 in amino acids: CAWSVSWNTGELFF. DNA of the CDR3: TGTGCCTGGAGTGTATCCTGGAACACCGGGGAGCTGTTTTTT.

V and J are TRBV4-2 and TRBJ2-1; 10 bases fit TRBD2. Germline values: CDR1 LGHNA, CDR2 YNFKEQ. After removal of 0 bases from V and 8 bases from J, the junction contained 7 bases not matched to a gene. The CDR3 is 16 residues long. CDR3 sequence (DNA): TGTGCCAGCAGCCAAGATTCGAGCGGGAGGGCCCATGAGCAGTTCTTC. Amino acid sequence: CASSQDSSGRAHEQFF.

The gene calls are TRBV28 and TRBJ2-7; 10 positions match TRBD2. The CDR3 sequence is 12 residues long. Trimming at V came to 2 bases and at J to 12 bases, leaving 4 bases not matched to a gene. CDR1 MDHEN and CDR2 SYDVKM come from the germline V gene. DNA of the CDR3: TGTGCCAGCAGTTTACCTAGCGGGAGCATGTACTTC. It encodes CASSLPSGSMYF.

The V and J genes are TRBV29-1 and TRBJ2-1, with a possible D match to TRBD1 (6 bases). The length of the CDR3 is 13 residues. V lost 7 bases and J 5 bases, leaving 15 bases between the germline ends. The germline gives CDR1 SQVTM, CDR2 ANQGSEA. CDR3 protein: CSANRALNNEQFF. DNA for the CDR3: TGCAGCGCCAACAGGGCACTGAACAATGAGCAGTTCTTC.

The V gene is TRBV27, the J gene TRBJ1-4; 7 nucleotides match TRBD1. The CDR3 totals 14 residues. V shed 6 bases, J shed 7 bases, and the junction held 8 bases outside the gene matches. From germline, CDR1 is MNHEY and CDR2 SMNVEV (reference sequence). This CDR3 is CASRMRTGIEKLFF. In nucleotides, the CDR3 is TGTGCCAGCAGGATGAGGACAGGCATTGAAAAACTGTTTTTT.

The chain has TRBV19 and TRBJ2-7; tentative D call: TRBD1 (6 bases). This CDR3 has 14 amino acids. V lost 4 bases to trimming and J lost 1 base, with 11 bases between them. Germline-derived CDR1 and CDR2 are LNHDA and SQIVND (reference sequence). The CDR3 sequence is CASSKLGQSYEQYF. The CDR3 nucleotides read TGTGCCAGTAGTAAACTCGGACAGTCCTACGAGCAGTACTTC. Supplemented by reference TRBV19 and TRBJ2-7, the full variable domain reads DGGITQSPKYLFRKEGQNVTLSCEQNLNHDAMYWYRQDPGQGLRLIYYSQIVNDFQKGDIAEGYSVSREKKESFPLTVTSAQKNPTAFYLCASSKLGQSYEQYFGPGTRLTVT.